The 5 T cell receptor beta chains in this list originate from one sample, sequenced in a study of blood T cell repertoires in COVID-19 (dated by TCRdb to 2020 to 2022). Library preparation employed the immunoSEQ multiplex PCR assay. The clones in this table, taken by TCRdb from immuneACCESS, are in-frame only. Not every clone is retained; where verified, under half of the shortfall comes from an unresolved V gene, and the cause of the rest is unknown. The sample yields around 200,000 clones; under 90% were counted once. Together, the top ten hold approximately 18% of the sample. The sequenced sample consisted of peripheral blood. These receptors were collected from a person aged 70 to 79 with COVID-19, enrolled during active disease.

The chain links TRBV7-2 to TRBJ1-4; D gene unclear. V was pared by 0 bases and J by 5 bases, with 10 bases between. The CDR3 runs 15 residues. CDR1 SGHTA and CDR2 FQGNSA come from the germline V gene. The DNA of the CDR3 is TGTGCCAGCAGCTTAGCGCCTGGGCAGAATGAAAAACTGTTTTTT. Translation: CASSLAPGQNEKLFF.

The CDR3 region is CASSLTLGGDSPLHF. The CDR3, as DNA: TGTGCCAGCAGCTTAACTCTCGGGGGGGATTCACCCCTCCACTTT. This chain joins TRBV7-3 and TRBJ1-6; a possible D gene is TRBD1 (5 bases). Trimming removed 0 bases from V and 8 bases from J, with 11 bases in between. This CDR3 has 15 amino acids. Germline CDR1 SGHTA, CDR2 FQGTGA.

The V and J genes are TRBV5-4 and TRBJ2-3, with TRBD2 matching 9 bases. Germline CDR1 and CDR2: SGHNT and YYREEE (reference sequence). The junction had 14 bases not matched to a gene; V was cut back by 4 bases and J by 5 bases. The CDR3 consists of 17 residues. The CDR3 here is CASSLPLGGGALDTQYF. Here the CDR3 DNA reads TGTGCCAGCAGCCTTCCCTTAGGCGGGGGGGCCCTAGATACGCAGTATTTT. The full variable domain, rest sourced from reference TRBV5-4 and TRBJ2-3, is ETGVTQSPTHLIKTRGQQVTLRCSSQSGHNTVSWYQQALGQGPQFIFQYYREEENGRGNFPPRFSGLQFPNYSSELNVNALELDDSALYLCASSLPLGGGALDTQYFGPGTRLTVL.

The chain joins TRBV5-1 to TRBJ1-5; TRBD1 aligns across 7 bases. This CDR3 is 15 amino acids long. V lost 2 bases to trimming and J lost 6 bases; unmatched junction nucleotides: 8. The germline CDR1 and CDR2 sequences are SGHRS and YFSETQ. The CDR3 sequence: CASSFWDSTSQPQHF. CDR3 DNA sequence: TGCGCCAGCAGCTTCTGGGACAGTACTTCTCAGCCCCAGCATTTT.

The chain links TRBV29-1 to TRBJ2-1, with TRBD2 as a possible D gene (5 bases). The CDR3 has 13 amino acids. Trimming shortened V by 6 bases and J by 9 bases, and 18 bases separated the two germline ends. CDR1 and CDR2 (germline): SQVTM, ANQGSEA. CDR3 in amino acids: CSVLLRSGLEQFF. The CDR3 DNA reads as TGCAGCGTCCTACTCAGGAGCGGCCTTGAGCAGTTCTTC.